This TCR beta chain was recorded in a study of T cells in Graves' hyperthyroidism and ophthalmopathy (dated by TCRdb to the late 2010s). Regarding the complete study: To identify TCR V-J signatures that set the groups apart, the researchers used a discovery cohort of about a hundred patients, made up of around 40 with Graves' ophthalmopathy and some 58 with stable Graves' hyperthyroidism. Whether ophthalmopathy could be predicted prospectively was tested in an independent validation cohort made up of 18 to 20 hyperthyroidism patients plus 17 patients who later progressed to ophthalmopathy. After sampling, hyperthyroidism patients received methimazole starting at 30 mg daily, and ophthalmopathy patients received high-dose intravenous methylprednisolone. According to the paper, TCR Vbeta CDR3 sequencing was carried out on over 130 peripheral blood samples, which came from around 43 ophthalmopathy, around 75 hyperthyroidism and roughly 17 progressor patients. Thyroid tissue and blood T-cell repertoires from about six Graves' hyperthyroidism patients were also compared in the study. The roughly 90 discovery patients were divided at random into training and test sets in a 7:3 ratio.

The study excluded patients with uncontrolled infections, other autoimmune diseases, pregnancy or lactation. Diagnoses were established on the basis of clinical symptoms, serum thyroxine and TRAb, thyroid ultrasound, and orbital computed tomography. Total RNA was extracted with Trizol reagent, and quality was checked on an Agilent 2100 Bioanalyzer. The study at large found these results: In validation, the model predicted progression to ophthalmopathy a median of 6.5 months before onset, with 70% to 71% sensitivity and roughly 72% specificity. A model built on a 13 V-J signature distinguished ophthalmopathy from stable hyperthyroidism, reaching about 88% sensitivity and around 81% specificity in cross-validation and 80%/75% in testing. No statistical method was used to fix the sample size in advance, and group allocation was not hidden from the investigators. Blood samples also contained most of the expanded thyroid clonotypes (frequency above 0.001), which suggests that blood repertoires may reflect thyroid immune responses.

The CDR3 measures 14 amino acids from cysteine to phenylalanine. Only the CDR3 DNA is retained, 42 bases long and in frame from the first base. Trimmed from V: 6 bases; trimmed from J: 2 bases; junction bases lacking a gene match: 7. The TCR beta CDR3 regions were amplified from RNA transcripts. A first-round RT-PCR of the TCR CDR3 used the HTBI primer set with the Qiagen OneStep RT-PCR kit. The libraries were constructed in a second round of multiplex PCR and then size-selected and purified. Paired-end sequencing of the libraries was performed with 100 bp reads on an Illumina HiSeq2000. Per the authors' processing: SOAPnuke was used to process the raw data, with reads discarded if the reads contained adapters or uncalled bases, had a mean Phred below 15, or lacked an exact constant-primer or identifier match. COPE v1.2.5 was used to merge high-quality paired reads, and clonotypes were defined as unique nucleotide sequences. Clonotypes were aligned to IMGT TRBV, TRBD and TRBJ reference segments using MiTCR v1.1. The analysis included only V-J combinations with a frequency above 0.0001, which together covered about 99% of the repertoires. The TCS score was defined as F50 (clonal expansion) divided by E x V (chaos), with BLOSUM62-based TCRdist calculated between CDR3 peptides within each V-J. Welch's t-statistics and random forest reduced around 510 V-J features to under 15, which were used in a naive Bayes classifier (R e1071). The similarity between thyroid and blood repertoires was quantified using the Morisita-Horn index. TCRdb handled the public reads itself, with Q25 trimming in fastp and clone calling in MiXCR, and kept productive beta chains. When rows share a CDR3 protein, they turn into one entry using the most common DNA and genes. TCRdb assigned the V and J calls; the authors' analysis was not used. The sample table records about 660,000 distinct CDR3 sequences; approximately 42% of these occur just once. About 7% of the sample goes to the ten largest clones.

As to this clonotype: Its antigen remains undetermined. No base-level quality is on record; no much larger clone is a single base apart.

Sequenced input: peripheral blood or thyroid tissue (not recorded which). The sequence links TRBV12-3 or TRBV12-4 to TRBJ2-7; 7 central bases correspond to TRBD2. This clonotype originated in an adult man with Graves' disease, either hyperthyroidism or ophthalmopathy (not recorded which). The DNA sequence is TGTGCCAGCAGCCAAATGGGGAGGGCCTACGAGCAGTACTTC. Translated, this gives CASSQMGRAYEQYF.